This entry concerns a single T cell receptor (beta chain). Its target antigen remains unknown. No much larger clonotype is one base removed from it; base qualities were not supplied. This specimen comes from a study of blood T cell repertoires in COVID-19 (dated by TCRdb to about 2020). About the study as a whole: Samples from collaborators originated in the United States, Italy and Spain and spanned both the acute and convalescent phases of COVID-19. The dataset comprised deeply sampled blood TCRbeta repertoires from subjects exposed to, actively infected with, or recovered from COVID-19. The prospective study material was composed of cDNA or gDNA derived from T cells, B-cell-depleted T cells, or PBMCs. Where available, HLA class I and class II types were taken from metadata supplied by the sample provider and were not determined by assay-based typing. The sample metadata nearly always contained a de-identified subject ID, COVID-19 status, age in years and sex. The repertoires were released in a freely available public database intended as a resource for research on the immune response to SARS-CoV-2. The samples were drawn from the first 160 participants of the ongoing ImmuneRACE study and from 1,200 or so subjects provided by 6 global collaborators.

The immunoSEQ Assay, a bias-controlled multiplex PCR, was used to amplify TCRbeta CDR3 regions from genomic DNA. Turning to the authors' computational methods: The number of nucleated cells in each sample was estimated from the amplification of reference gene primers within the assay. To quantify the absolute abundance of each unique TCRbeta CDR3 rearrangement, sequence reads were collapsed and filtered. For each sample, productive Simpson clonality was calculated as the square root of Simpson's diversity index over productive rearrangements. TCRdb limited this immuneACCESS table to in-frame rearrangements with V and J called. A share of clones is missing; checked studies link under half to unresolved V genes, and the rest is unexplained. V, J and clone size derive from that table, while D and trimming were established from the DNA sequence. Across this sample there are about 390,000 clones, with roughly 86% seen only once. About 2% of the sample goes to the ten largest clones.

V gives up 1 base and J gives up 0 bases, and the segment between their germline ends measures 13 bases. CDR1 and CDR2 were assigned from the germline V gene as MNHNS and SASEGT. From the cysteine up to the phenylalanine, the CDR3 has a length of 16 residues. The retained sequence is limited to the CDR3, 48 bases, with the frame set at the first base. Here is what the overall study found, with its caveats: Clinical and demographic metadata were provided uncurated, with the amount varying by source and participant.

In Seattle, one collaborating source enrolled patients while the infection was active and tracked those patients longitudinally over the course of disease. Collaborating institutions collected whole blood in K2EDTA tubes following their own protocols. For TCRbeta analysis, collaborators shipped samples as frozen whole blood, isolated PBMCs, or DNA extracted from either of those sample types. The V and J genes are TRBV6-1 and TRBJ2-7; TRBD2 is a possible D gene, resting on 7 matching bases. Sample: peripheral blood. The receptor's source is an older woman with COVID-19, enrolled during active disease. The CDR3 has the sequence CASSEVGGQTSYEQYF. In nucleotide form, the sequence is TGTGCCAGCAGTGAAGTCGGGGGGCAAACCTCCTACGAGCAGTACTTC.